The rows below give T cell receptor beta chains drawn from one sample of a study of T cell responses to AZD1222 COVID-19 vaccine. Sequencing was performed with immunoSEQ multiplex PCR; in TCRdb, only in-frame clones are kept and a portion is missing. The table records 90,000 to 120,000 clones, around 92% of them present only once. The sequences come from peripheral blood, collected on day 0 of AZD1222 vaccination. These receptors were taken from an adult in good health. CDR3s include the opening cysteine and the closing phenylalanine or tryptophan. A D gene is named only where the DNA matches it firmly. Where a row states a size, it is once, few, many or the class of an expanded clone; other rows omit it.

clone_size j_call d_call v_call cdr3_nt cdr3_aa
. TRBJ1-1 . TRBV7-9 TGTGCCAGCAGCTTTCAGGGGATTACTGAAGCTTTCTTT CASSFQGITEAFF
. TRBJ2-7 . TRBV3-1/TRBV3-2 TGTGCCAGCAAGACTGACCTTGCTACCTACGAGCAGTACTTC CASKTDLATYEQYF
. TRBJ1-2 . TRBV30 TGTGCCTGGAGTGTCCATACCCCATCACAGTTTGGCTACACCTTC CAWSVHTPSQFGYTF
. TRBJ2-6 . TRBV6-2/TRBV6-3 TGTGCCAGCAGTTACAGTGGGCAGGGTTCTTCCGGGGCCAACGTCCTGACTTTC CASSYSGQGSSGANVLTF
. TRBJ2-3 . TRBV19 TGTGCCAGCTGGACTGGGCAACACACAGATACGCAGTATTTT CASWTGQHTDTQYF
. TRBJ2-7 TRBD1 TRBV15 TGTGCCACCAGCAGAGATGGGGCAGGGGGCGTTGGTTCCTACGAGCAGTACTTC CATSRDGAGGVGSYEQYF
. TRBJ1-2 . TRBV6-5 TGTGCCAGCAATGTACAGGGAGTAGGTGGCTACACCTTC CASNVQGVGGYTF
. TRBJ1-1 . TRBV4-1 TGCGCCAGCAACCCGGAGGGACACCCAGGGACTGAAGCTTTCTTT CASNPEGHPGTEAFF
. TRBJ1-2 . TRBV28 TGTGCCAGCAGTATCCGAGACAACTATGGCTACACCTTC CASSIRDNYGYTF
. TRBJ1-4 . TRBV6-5 TGTGCCAGCAGTCGTGGAAGGAGACTGTTTTTT CASSRGRRLFF
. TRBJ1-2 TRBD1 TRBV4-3 TGCGCCAGCAGCCAACTACAGGGGCCGAGTAACTATGGCTACACCTTC CASSQLQGPSNYGYTF
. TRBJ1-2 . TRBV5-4 TGTGCCAGCAGCCCACAGGGTGCGTATGGCTACACCTTC CASSPQGAYGYTF
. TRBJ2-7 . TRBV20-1 TGCAGTGCTAGTCCCGATACACGAATTCGACAGGATTCTCCCGAGCAGTACTTC CSASPDTRIRQDSPEQYF
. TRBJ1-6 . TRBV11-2 TGTGCCAGCAGCTTACAAGGAATGGTCCCTACCTATAATTCACCCCTCCACTTT CASSLQGMVPTYNSPLHF
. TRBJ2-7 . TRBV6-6 TGTGCCAGCAGACATTACGAGCAGTACTTC CASRHYEQYF
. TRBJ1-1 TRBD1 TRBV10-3 TGTGCCATCAGTGATCAGGGGGCAGAGAGGGGTTACACTGAAGCTTTCTTT CAISDQGAERGYTEAFF
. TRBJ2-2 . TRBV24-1 TGTGCCACCAGTGATTTGCTCTCTGGGCCAGACACCGGGGAGCTGTTTTTT CATSDLLSGPDTGELFF
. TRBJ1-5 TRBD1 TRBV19 TGTGCCAGTACTGCGACAGGGCTCAATCAGCCCCAGCATTTT CASTATGLNQPQHF
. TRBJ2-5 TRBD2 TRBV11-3 TGTGCCAGCAGCCTCTACCGAGCGGGAGTTGGAGAGACCCAGTACTTC CASSLYRAGVGETQYF
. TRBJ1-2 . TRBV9 TGTGCCAGCAGCTCGCCCCATAGGGACTATGGCTACACCTTC CASSSPHRDYGYTF
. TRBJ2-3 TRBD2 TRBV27 TGTGCCAGCAGTTTATCCCCGGGACTAGCGGGAGATCCTTATGATACGCAGTATTTT CASSLSPGLAGDPYDTQYF
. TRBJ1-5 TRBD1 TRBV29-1 TGCAGCGGGGGGGACAGCCTAAATCAGCCCCAGCATTTT CSGGDSLNQPQHF
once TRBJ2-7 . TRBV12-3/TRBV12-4 TGTGCCAGCAGTTTCGGGATCTCCTACGAGCAGTACTTC CASSFGISYEQYF
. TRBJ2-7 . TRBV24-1 TGTGCCACCAGTGGGAGAGGGACCCCCTACGAGCAGTACTTC CATSGRGTPYEQYF
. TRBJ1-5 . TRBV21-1 TGTGCCAGCAGCGTTGACATCGGACAGGGCCCTCAGGAAGGCAATCAGCCCCAGCATTTT CASSVDIGQGPQEGNQPQHF
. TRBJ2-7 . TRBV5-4 TGTGCCAGCAGCTTGTGGCCGGAGTCCTACGAGCAGTACTTC CASSLWPESYEQYF
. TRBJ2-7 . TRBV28 TGTGCCAGCACCCCACGGTACCCGTTCTCCTACGAGCAGTACTTC CASTPRYPFSYEQYF